Shown below are 31 T cell receptor beta chains from a single sample sequenced in a study of blood T cell repertoires in COVID-19. Produced via immunoSEQ multiplex PCR; TCRdb's table is partial and in-frame only. The table includes approximately 120,000 clones, about 93% detected once. The material sequenced was peripheral blood. The receptors stem from a man aged 45-65 years with COVID-19, enrolled during active disease.

This sequence joins TRBV19 and TRBJ2-3, with D perhaps matching TRBD1 (6 bases). Germline CDR1 LNHDA, CDR2 SQIVND (reference sequence). The CDR3 runs to 13 residues. The V gene lost 0 bases and the J gene lost 10 bases, with 11 bases spanning the gap. For the CDR3, the DNA is TGTGCCAGTAGTATAGATAGAGGGGGTCCGCAGTATTTT. This gives the protein CASSIDRGGPQYF.

The V and J genes are TRBV29-1 and TRBJ2-7; 7 bases match TRBD1. CDR3 size: 11 residues. Germline-derived CDR1 and CDR2 are SQVTM and ANQGSEA. Unmatched junction bases numbered 5, after V lost 5 bases and J lost 7 bases. The CDR3: CSVIDREEQYF. The CDR3 region has the DNA TGCAGCGTTATAGACAGGGAGGAGCAGTACTTC.

V usage is TRBV28 and J usage is TRBJ2-3, with unresolved D. Germline V CDR1 and CDR2: MDHEN, SYDVKM. V shed 5 bases and J shed 4 bases, with 4 bases lying between them. This CDR3 has 11 amino acids. The CDR3 nucleotides are TGTGCCAGCAGTATCGCAGATACGCAGTATTTT. This codes for CASSIADTQYF.

The CDR3 reads CASGRGGYTF. The CDR3 DNA reads as TGTGCCAGTGGGAGGGGTGGCTACACCTTC. The V call is TRBV7-2, the J call TRBJ1-2; D is perhaps TRBD1 (5 bases). CDR1 is SGHTA, CDR2 FQGNSA, per germline. Deletions cut 9 bases from V and 7 bases from J, with 9 bases between. The CDR3 has 10 amino acids.

The chain links TRBV18 to TRBJ2-1, with TRBD2 matching 10 bases. Trimming at V came to 3 bases and at J to 4 bases, leaving 6 bases not matched to a gene. The CDR3 contains 16 residues. Per germline, CDR1 KGHSH and CDR2 LQKENI. CDR3 coding DNA: TGTGCCAGCTCACCTGGGACTAGCGATGGGTACAATGAGCAGTTCTTC. Residues: CASSPGTSDGYNEQFF.

J is TRBJ1-2 and V is TRBV18; D uncertain. CDR3 length: 14 amino acids. Germline CDR1 is KGHSH and CDR2 is LQKENI. Trimming pared 1 base from V and 0 bases from J, leaving 6 bases between. CDR3 sequence (DNA): TGTGCCAGCTCACCACAGGAGACTAACTATGGCTACACCTTC. This codes for CASSPQETNYGYTF.

The J gene is TRBJ2-5, the V gene TRBV7-6; no firm D call. Germline CDR1 is SGHVS and CDR2 is FNYEAQ. The CDR3 spans 12 residues. The V and J ends lost 5 bases and 5 bases respectively, with 9 bases between them. CDR3 residues: CASSPTGETQYF. The CDR3 DNA is TGTGCCAGCAGCCCGACCGGGGAGACCCAGTACTTC.

This chain uses TRBV5-6 with TRBJ2-5; 9 positions agree with TRBD1. V was pared by 2 bases and J by 2 bases, with 4 bases of the junction left unmatched. This CDR3 is 15 amino acids long. Per the germline V gene, CDR1 is SGHDT and CDR2 is YYEEEE. The DNA for the CDR3 is TGTGCCAGCAGCTTACAGGGGGCGATACAAGAGACCCAGTACTTC. This translates into CASSLQGAIQETQYF. Variable domain in full (rest from reference TRBV5-6 and TRBJ2-5): DAGVTQSPTHLIKTRGQQVTLRCSPKSGHDTVSWYQQALGQGPQFIFQYYEEEERQRGNFPDRFSGHQFPNYSSELNVNALLLGDSALYLCASSLQGAIQETQYFGPGTRLLVL.

V gene TRBV2 combines with J gene TRBJ2-3; D is possibly TRBD2 (5 bases). Germline V gives CDR1 SNHLY, CDR2 FYNNEI. The CDR3 is 13 amino acids. V was shortened by 4 bases and J by 4 bases, with 9 bases between the two germline ends. This CDR3 is CASSGGEADTQYF. CDR3 in DNA: TGTGCCAGCAGTGGGGGAGAAGCAGATACGCAGTATTTT.

This chain uses TRBV3-1 (or the pseudogene TRBV3-2) with TRBJ2-5; 10 bases map to TRBD2. The V and J ends lost 3 bases and 5 bases, in that order; junction bases with no gene match: 12. Germline CDR1 is LGHDT and CDR2 is YNNKEL (reference sequence). This CDR3 region has 17 residues. Written as DNA, the CDR3 is TGTGCCAGCAGCCAGGTTGGGCTAGCGGGAGACCGGGAGACCCAGTACTTC. Protein sequence: CASSQVGLAGDRETQYF.

This clone was recorded once. The gene calls are TRBV7-8 and TRBJ1-1; D not certain. Germline assignment: CDR1 SGHVS and CDR2 FQNEAQ. V dropped 4 bases and J dropped 0 bases, with 9 bases sitting between them. The CDR3 loop spans 14 amino acids. DNA for the CDR3: TGTGCCAGCAGCTCTGGCGGTATGAACACTGAAGCTTTCTTT. Amino acid sequence: CASSSGGMNTEAFF.

This chain joins TRBV19 and TRBJ2-5; 9 bases match TRBD2. J was trimmed by 2 bases and V by 6 bases; bases with no gene match: 7. Germline V gene data show CDR1 as LNHDA and CDR2 as SQIVND (reference sequence). There are 15 residues in the CDR3. CDR3 DNA: TGTGCCAGTAGCCAGCGGGAGGCAGGACAAGAGACCCAGTACTTC. Its protein product is CASSQREAGQETQYF. The full variable domain, in which reference TRBV19 and TRBJ2-5 provide the parts outside the CDR3, is DGGITQSPKYLFRKEGQNVTLSCEQNLNHDAMYWYRQDPGQGLRLIYYSQIVNDFQKGDIAEGYSVSREKKESFPLTVTSAQKNPTAFYLCASSQREAGQETQYFGPGTRLLVL.

This clone showed up just once. V usage is TRBV7-2 and J usage is TRBJ2-3; a weak D match, TRBD2 (6 bases). The CDR3 runs 15 residues. V was pared by 5 bases and J by 6 bases, with 18 bases between. Germline V gene data show CDR1 as SGHTA and CDR2 as FQGNSA. CDR3 in DNA: TGTGCCAGCAGCGCGGGGCAGTCCTTCGGGGATACGCAGTATTTT. It yields the protein CASSAGQSFGDTQYF.

This chain joins TRBV7-3 and TRBJ2-1; 10 nucleotides align to TRBD2. J lost 5 bases, V lost 5 bases, and 3 bases had no gene match. Germline CDR1 is SGHTA and CDR2 is FQGTGA. CDR3 length: 14 residues. This CDR3 reads CASSRTSGDNEQFF. The CDR3 DNA follows: TGTGCCAGCAGCCGGACTAGCGGAGACAATGAGCAGTTCTTC.

The V and J genes are TRBV27 and TRBJ1-1; 7 bases agree with TRBD1. This CDR3 is 14 amino acids long. Trimming removed 4 bases from V and 5 bases from J; junction bases left unmatched: 7. Germline assignment: CDR1 MNHEY and CDR2 SMNVEV (reference sequence). CDR3 loop: CASSYTGVATEAFF. CDR3 bases: TGTGCCAGCAGTTATACAGGGGTTGCTACTGAAGCTTTCTTT.

This clone has just one count. The chain couples TRBV7-9 to TRBJ2-1; 12 nucleotides match TRBD1. The germline V gene has CDR1 SEHNR and CDR2 FQNEAQ (reference sequence). This CDR3 region has 15 residues. The J segment lost 8 bases and the V segment lost 4 bases, leaving 6 bases of the junction unmatched. This CDR3 is CASSSQGQGAHEQFF. The CDR3 nucleotides read TGTGCCAGCAGCTCCCAGGGACAGGGGGCTCATGAGCAGTTCTTC.

This sequence joins TRBV5-1 and TRBJ2-3; 10 nucleotides agree with TRBD2. Per the germline V gene, CDR1 is SGHRS and CDR2 is YFSETQ. The ends lost 4 bases at V and 5 bases at J; junction bases unmatched: 10. The CDR3 sequence is 16 residues long. CDR3 in amino acids: CASSPRTSGGVDTQYF. The CDR3 nucleotides are TGCGCCAGCAGCCCCCGGACTAGCGGAGGTGTAGATACGCAGTATTTT.

The CDR3 sequence is CASSQAFSRDTGELFF. The CDR3, as DNA: TGTGCCAGCAGCCAAGCCTTCTCCAGGGACACCGGGGAGCTGTTTTTT. The chain links TRBV4-2 to TRBJ2-2; tentatively, D is TRBD1 (5 bases). V lost 1 base and J 3 bases, leaving 12 bases between the germline ends. The CDR3 is 16 residues long. The V gene's germline CDR1 is LGHNA and CDR2 YNFKEQ.

This sequence joins TRBV27 and TRBJ2-7; TRBD2 aligns across 9 bases. The V segment lost 3 bases and the J segment 5 bases; nucleotides outside the gene matches: 11. The CDR3 covers 16 residues. Germline assignment: CDR1 MNHEY and CDR2 SMNVEV (reference sequence). CDR3 DNA sequence: TGTGCCAGCAGTTTTTATCAACCGGGACTAGCCAACGAGCAGTACTTC. Its translation is CASSFYQPGLANEQYF.

This chain joins TRBV15 and TRBJ1-1; maybe TRBD1 (6 bases). Germline CDR1 is LNHNV and CDR2 is YYDKDF (reference sequence). The V gene lost 1 base and the J gene lost 5 bases, with 14 bases spanning the gap. This CDR3 is built from 15 residues. CDR3 coding DNA: TGTGCCACCAGCAGAGGACAGGAGCTAAGGACTGAAGCTTTCTTT. Its translation: CATSRGQELRTEAFF.

V usage is TRBV11-2 and J usage is TRBJ2-1; 7 bases agree with TRBD2. The CDR3 length is 18 residues. CDR1 and CDR2 (germline): SGHAT, FQNNGV. Trimming at V came to 1 base and at J to 3 bases, leaving 12 bases not matched to a gene. Here the CDR3 reads CASSLGIERGSLYNEQFF. The CDR3 nucleotides read TGTGCCAGCAGCTTAGGAATCGAGCGGGGCTCGCTCTACAATGAGCAGTTCTTC.

The V call is TRBV3-1 (or the pseudogene TRBV3-2), the J call TRBJ2-7; 11 nucleotides align to TRBD2. The CDR3 is 16 amino acids. The V gene's germline CDR1 is LGHDT and CDR2 YNNKEL (reference sequence). With 1 base clipped from V and 6 bases from J, the junction kept 8 bases outside the gene matches. The CDR3 loop reads CASSQGLAGSPSEQYF. The CDR3 nucleotides are TGTGCCAGCAGCCAAGGACTAGCGGGATCTCCCTCCGAGCAGTACTTC.

The V and J genes are TRBV10-3 and TRBJ2-2; unclear D gene. This CDR3 has 12 amino acids. The V gene lost 4 bases and the J gene lost 6 bases, with 6 bases spanning the gap. Germline V CDR1 and CDR2: ENHRY, SYGVKD. The chain's CDR3 is CAISGTAGELFF. CDR3 in DNA: TGTGCCATCAGTGGTACAGCCGGGGAGCTGTTTTTT.

The chain is built from TRBV5-4 and TRBJ2-1; 9 bases match TRBD1. CDR3 length: 16 amino acids. CDR1 and CDR2 (germline): SGHNT, YYREEE (reference sequence). V was clipped by 4 bases and J by 3 bases; unmatched bases: 8. CDR3: CASSVKTGGNYNEQFF. The CDR3 bases are TGTGCCAGCAGCGTTAAGACAGGGGGGAACTACAATGAGCAGTTCTTC.

The chain carries TRBV5-4 and TRBJ2-1; D is uncertain. Trimming removed 0 bases from V and 4 bases from J, with 11 bases in between. Germline CDR1 is SGHNT and CDR2 is YYREEE (reference sequence). The CDR3 runs to 15 residues. Written as DNA, the CDR3 is TGTGCCAGCAGCTTGGGGCAATCGACTTACAATGAGCAGTTCTTC. It is translated as CASSLGQSTYNEQFF.

This chain uses TRBV10-3 with TRBJ1-2; 7 bases are shared with TRBD1. Germline V lookup: CDR1 ENHRY, CDR2 SYGVKD. This CDR3 contains 16 residues. V lost 0 bases, J lost 1 base, and 5 bases stayed unmatched. The CDR3 DNA sequence: TGTGCCATCAGTGAGTCGGGGACAGCTTATAACTATGGCTACACCTTC. Translated: CAISESGTAYNYGYTF.

The chain links TRBV19 to TRBJ2-1; 9 bases map to TRBD2. V lost 3 bases and J lost 6; bases outside the gene matches: 6. The CDR3 spans 15 residues. CDR1 LNHDA and CDR2 SQIVND come from the germline V gene (reference sequence). This chain's CDR3 is CASSMMGGRGNEQFF. The CDR3 DNA follows: TGTGCCAGTAGTATGATGGGCGGGAGGGGCAATGAGCAGTTCTTC.

Comments on this clone: Other nucleotide sequences from this sample produce the same CDR3. The V and J genes are TRBV9 and TRBJ1-2; 8 positions match TRBD1. This CDR3 has 14 amino acids. V dropped 0 bases and J dropped 5; count of bases not matched to a gene: 3. In germline, CDR1 is SGDLS, CDR2 YYNGEE. The DNA of the CDR3 is TGTGCCAGCAGCGTAGACAGGGGGTTATATGGCTACACCTTC. It is translated as CASSVDRGLYGYTF.

The chain has TRBV3-1 (or the pseudogene TRBV3-2) and TRBJ1-2; D perhaps matches TRBD1 (6 bases). V lost 4 bases and J lost 8, with 20 bases in between. Looked up from germline, CDR1 is LGHDT and CDR2 is YNNKEL (reference sequence). This CDR3 has 15 amino acids. The DNA of the CDR3 is TGTGCCAGCAGCCGGTTGACAGGCTCAGGCTACGGCTACACCTTC. This codes for CASSRLTGSGYGYTF.

The rearrangement uses TRBV5-1 and TRBJ1-1, with D tentatively TRBD1 (6 bases). Germline CDR1 and CDR2: SGHRS and YFSETQ. The CDR3 sequence is 13 residues long. V was cut by 5 bases and J by 6 bases, with 14 bases left in between. The CDR3 nucleotides read TGCGCCAGCAGTCAGGGGTATTCGGCTGAAGCTTTCTTT. Its protein is CASSQGYSAEAFF.

Only one count was recorded for this clone. The J gene is TRBJ2-4, the V gene TRBV5-1; weak D call: TRBD1 (6 bases). The CDR3 consists of 15 residues. V was cut by 2 bases and J by 3 bases, with 12 bases left in between. Germline V gene lookup returns CDR1 SGHRS and CDR2 YFSETQ. The CDR3, as DNA: TGCGCCAGCAGCTTTGGACAGTCCAGCAAAAACATTCAGTACTTC. Residues: CASSFGQSSKNIQYF.